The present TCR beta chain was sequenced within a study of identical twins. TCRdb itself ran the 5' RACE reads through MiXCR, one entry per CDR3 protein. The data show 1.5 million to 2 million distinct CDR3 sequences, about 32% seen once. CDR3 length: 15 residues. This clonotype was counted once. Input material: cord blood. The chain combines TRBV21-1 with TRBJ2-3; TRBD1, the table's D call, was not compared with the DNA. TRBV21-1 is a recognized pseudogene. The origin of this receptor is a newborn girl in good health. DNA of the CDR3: TGTGCCAGCAGCATCATAGGACAGTTTTCGGATACGCGGTATTTT. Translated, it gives CASSIIGQFSDTRYF.